Here is one TCR beta chain with its context. In the same sample, other DNA sequences code for this CDR3. The data were produced by immunoSEQ multiplex PCR, yet TCRdb's version contains in-frame clones alone and is incomplete. The sample shows 50,000 to 60,000 clones, about 96% of them seen only once. This sample was included in a study of T cells after somatic rescue of genetic block. The CDR3 is 15 residues long. V shed 0 bases and J 1 base; nucleotides not matched to a gene: 1. Germline V lookup: CDR1 SGHRS, CDR2 YFSETQ. The receptor comes from a child younger than two. V is TRBV5-1 and J is TRBJ2-7; 10 bases agree with TRBD2. The source material was peripheral blood mononuclear cells (PBMCs). The CDR3 region has the DNA TGCGCCAGCAGCTTGGCTAGCGGGAGTTCCTACGAGCAGTACTTC. Amino acid sequence: CASSLASGSSYEQYF.